At least ten counts were recorded for the clone carrying this TCR beta chain. The data originate from a study of beta chain features in type 1 diabetes. Sequencing targeted expressed TCRB transcripts, as all isolated RNA had been reverse transcribed. Measured with immunoSEQ multiplex PCR; TCRdb has only the in-frame clones, and not every one. The repertoire holds about 140,000 clones, approximately 10% seen once, with 0.55% to 0.75% in the top ten. The single heparinised draw taken from each donor contained about 100 mL of blood on average. Naive, central memory, regulatory and stem cell-like memory cells within the CD4+ compartment were sorted using CD45RO/CCR7/CD25/CD127/CD95/CD27. CDR3 length: 13 amino acids. Germline V gives CDR1 SGHTA, CDR2 FQGNSA. Deletions cut 2 bases from V and 8 bases from J, with 7 bases between.

The clonotype comes from a woman in her thirties or forties in good health. Sequencing was performed on central memory CD4+ T cells from blood. The chain links TRBV7-2 to TRBJ1-6; no clear D gene. The DNA of the CDR3 is TGTGCCAGCAGCTTACACCAGGATTCACCCCTCCACTTT. Translated: CASSLHQDSPLHF.